Shown below are 7 T cell receptor beta chains from a single sample sequenced in a study of T cell changes during pregnancy in multiple sclerosis. Repertoires were generated with immunoSEQ multiplex PCR, while TCRdb's copy carries only in-frame clones and drops some. This sample has about 92,000 clones, with approximately 92% found just once. The sequencing here drew on peripheral blood, taken in the first trimester of pregnancy. All receptors come from a female donor with multiple sclerosis, enrolled in a pregnancy study.

The chain links TRBV30 to TRBJ1-4; TRBD1 is a possible D gene (5 bases). Between the trimmed V and J ends, which lost 3 bases and 4 bases, there was a span of 15 bases. The CDR3 extends over 15 amino acids. Germline assignment: CDR1 GTSNPN and CDR2 SVGIG (reference sequence). The chain's CDR3 is CAWSRDGQRNEKLFF. As DNA, the CDR3 is TGTGCCTGGAGCAGGGATGGGCAGCGTAATGAAAAACTGTTTTTT.

V usage is TRBV29-1 and J usage is TRBJ1-1; perhaps TRBD1 as D (6 bases). The germline V gene encodes CDR1 SQVTM and CDR2 ANQGSEA. The CDR3 extends over 19 amino acids. V was clipped by 7 bases and J by 0 bases, with 30 bases between them. For the CDR3, the DNA is TGCAGCGCCCGAGTCACACAAAGTTTAACAGGGATCATGAACACTGAAGCTTTCTTT. Translated: CSARVTQSLTGIMNTEAFF.

The chain has TRBV7-9 and TRBJ2-1, with D perhaps TRBD1 (6 bases). The CDR3 is 16 amino acids. Trimming took 2 bases from V and 2 from J, leaving 13 bases between them. Germline V gene data show CDR1 as SEHNR and CDR2 as FQNEAQ (reference sequence). The CDR3: CASSLPQGRPYNEQFF. CDR3 coding DNA: TGTGCCAGCAGCTTACCCCAGGGGCGCCCCTACAATGAGCAGTTCTTC.

The J gene is TRBJ2-1, the V gene TRBV5-1; TRBD2 aligns across 11 bases. CDR3 length: 14 amino acids. The germline V gene encodes CDR1 SGHRS and CDR2 YFSETQ. The junction had 6 bases not matched to a gene; V was cut back by 7 bases and J by 6 bases. The CDR3 spells CASGPGLAVNEQFF. CDR3 in DNA: TGCGCCAGCGGCCCGGGACTAGCGGTCAATGAGCAGTTCTTC.

V usage is TRBV5-4 and J usage is TRBJ2-1; 10 positions match TRBD2. This CDR3 spans 15 amino acids. V trimming: 4 bases; J trimming: 5 bases; junction bases outside the gene matches: 6. Per the germline V gene, CDR1 is SGHNT and CDR2 is YYREEE (reference sequence). The CDR3, as DNA: TGTGCCAGCAGCCCCGGACTAGCGGTTAACAATGAGCAGTTCTTC. Translated: CASSPGLAVNNEQFF. The whole variable domain, remainder taken from reference TRBV5-4 and TRBJ2-1, is ETGVTQSPTHLIKTRGQQVTLRCSSQSGHNTVSWYQQALGQGPQFIFQYYREEENGRGNFPPRFSGLQFPNYSSELNVNALELDDSALYLCASSPGLAVNNEQFFGPGTRLTVL.

The rearrangement joins TRBV5-1 to TRBJ2-2, with D tentatively TRBD1 (6 bases). Germline CDR1 SGHRS, CDR2 YFSETQ. V dropped 4 bases and J dropped 0 bases, with 10 bases sitting between them. The CDR3 has 15 amino acids. The CDR3: CASSQGPANTGELFF. CDR3 nucleotides: TGCGCCAGCAGCCAGGGGCCCGCGAACACCGGGGAGCTGTTTTTT.

The V gene is TRBV27, the J gene TRBJ2-6; D is undetermined. V lost 8 bases to trimming and J lost 0 bases, with 5 bases between them. Germline lookup yields CDR1 MNHEY and CDR2 SMNVEV (reference sequence). The CDR3 extends over 13 amino acids. CDR3 region: CASGFSGANVLTF. Here the CDR3 DNA reads TGTGCCAGCGGCTTCTCTGGGGCCAACGTCCTGACTTTC. Supplemented by reference TRBV27 and TRBJ2-6, the full variable domain reads EAQVTQNPRYLITVTGKKLTVTCSQNMNHEYMSWYRQDPGLGLRQIYYSMNVEVTDKGDVPEGYKVSRKEKRNFPLILESPSPNQTSLYFCASGFSGANVLTFGAGSRLTVL.